Presented here are 8 T cell receptor beta chains from one specimen sequenced in a study of technical replicates of blood from a few donors. Sequencing was performed with immunoSEQ multiplex PCR; in TCRdb, only in-frame clones are kept and a portion is missing. The table shows fewer than 85,000 clones, with 85% to 95% occurring only once. Sequences were obtained from T cells isolated from PBMCs. The source of these receptors is a human donor in good health.

The chain is built from TRBV6-1 and TRBJ1-1; 7 positions match TRBD1. V dropped 1 base and J dropped 4; count of bases not matched to a gene: 3. This CDR3 is built from 14 residues. Germline CDR1 and CDR2: MNHNS and SASEGT. The CDR3 spells CASSEGQGFTEAFF. CDR3 coding DNA: TGTGCCAGCAGTGAAGGACAGGGATTCACTGAAGCTTTCTTT.

The chain recombines TRBV9 with TRBJ2-5, with TRBD2 as a possible D gene (6 bases). The CDR3 is 13 amino acids. Between the trimmed V and J ends, which lost 2 bases and 5 bases, there was a span of 10 bases. The germline gives CDR1 SGDLS, CDR2 YYNGEE. CDR3 DNA sequence: TGTGCCAGCAGCGTGGGTGCGGGGGAGACCCAGTACTTC. It yields the protein CASSVGAGETQYF.

The genes are TRBV21-1 and TRBJ2-7; the table assigns TRBD1, which was not confirmed against the DNA. TRBV21-1 represents a pseudogene. This CDR3 is built from 15 residues. The CDR3 loop is CASSKEGQGPYEQYF. Here the CDR3 DNA reads TGTGCCAGCAGCAAAGAGGGACAGGGGCCCTACGAGCAGTACTTC.

V and J are TRBV5-4 and TRBJ1-2; D is undetermined. The CDR3 is 14 residues long. The ends were cut back, 1 base at V and 7 bases at J, with 14 bases in the middle. In germline, CDR1 is SGHNT, CDR2 YYREEE (reference sequence). This CDR3 is CASSLSGGIGGYTF. The DNA of the CDR3 is TGTGCCAGCAGCTTGTCTGGAGGTATTGGTGGCTACACCTTC.

The chain joins TRBV19 to TRBJ1-2; D might be TRBD1 (6 bases). Germline CDR1 is LNHDA and CDR2 is SQIVND (reference sequence). CDR3 length: 13 amino acids. The V end lost 5 bases, the J end lost 4 bases, and 11 bases lay between the germline ends. CDR3 loop: CASSEGQLYGYTF. The CDR3 DNA is TGTGCCAGTAGTGAAGGACAGCTCTATGGCTACACCTTC.

V and J are TRBV5-1 and TRBJ2-5; 9 nucleotides match TRBD2. The germline V gene has CDR1 SGHRS and CDR2 YFSETQ. Losses at the gene ends were 3 bases for V and 1 base for J; bases not matched to a gene: 4. The CDR3 extends over 15 amino acids. The CDR3 region is CASSYILAGQETQYF. Written as DNA, the CDR3 is TGCGCCAGCAGCTATATACTAGCGGGCCAAGAGACCCAGTACTTC.

The chain links TRBV14 to TRBJ2-3, with TRBD2 identical over 8 bases. This CDR3 region has 19 residues. Germline trimming cut 2 bases from V and 8 bases from J; bases unmatched to any gene: 21. Germline CDR1 SGHDN, CDR2 FVKESK. This CDR3 is CASSQNGHRAGVSPGTQYF. For the CDR3, the DNA is TGTGCCAGCAGCCAAAATGGCCATAGAGCGGGAGTGTCACCAGGTACGCAGTATTTT.

The chain combines TRBV28 with TRBJ1-1; 7 nucleotides agree with TRBD1. CDR3 size: 14 residues. J gave up 4 bases and V 4 bases, and 6 bases lay outside the gene matches. CDR1 MDHEN and CDR2 SYDVKM come from the germline V gene. The CDR3 nucleotides read TGTGCCAGCAGTTCGACAGGGAAAAGCACTGAAGCTTTCTTT. Amino acids: CASSSTGKSTEAFF. Full variable domain (remainder filled in from reference TRBV28 and TRBJ1-1): DVKVTQSSRYLVKRTGEKVFLECVQDMDHENMFWYRQDPGLGLRLIYFSYDVKMKEKGDIPEGYSVSREKKERFSLILESASTNQTSMYLCASSSTGKSTEAFFGQGTRLTVV.